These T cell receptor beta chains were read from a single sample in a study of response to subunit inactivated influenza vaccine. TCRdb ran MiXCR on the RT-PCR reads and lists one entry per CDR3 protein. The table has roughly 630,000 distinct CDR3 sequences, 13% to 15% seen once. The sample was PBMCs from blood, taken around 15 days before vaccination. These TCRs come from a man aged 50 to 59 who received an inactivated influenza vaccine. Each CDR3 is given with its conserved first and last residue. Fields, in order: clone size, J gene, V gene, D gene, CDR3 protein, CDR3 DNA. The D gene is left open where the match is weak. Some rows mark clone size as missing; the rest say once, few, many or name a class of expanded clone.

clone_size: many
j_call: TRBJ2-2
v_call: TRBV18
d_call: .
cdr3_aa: CASSRGQSNTGELFF
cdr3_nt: TGTGCCAGCTCACGAGGACAGAGTAACACCGGGGAGCTGTTTTTT

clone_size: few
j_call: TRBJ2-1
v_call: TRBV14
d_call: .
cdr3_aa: CASSQVNRAEQFF
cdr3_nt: TGTGCCAGCAGCCAAGTTAACCGGGCTGAGCAGTTCTTC

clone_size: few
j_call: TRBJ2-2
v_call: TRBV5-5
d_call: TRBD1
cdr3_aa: CASSSTPPTGDTGELFF
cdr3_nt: TGTGCCAGCAGCTCTACCCCCCCGACAGGGGACACCGGGGAGCTGTTTTTT

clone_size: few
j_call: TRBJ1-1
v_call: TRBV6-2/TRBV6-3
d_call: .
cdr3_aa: CASSYEADLGSNTEAFF
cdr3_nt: TGTGCCAGCAGTTACGAGGCGGACCTGGGGTCGAACACTGAAGCTTTCTTT

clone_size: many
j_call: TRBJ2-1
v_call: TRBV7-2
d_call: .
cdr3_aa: CASRLQGRVGNEQFF
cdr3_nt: TGTGCCAGCAGGTTACAGGGTCGAGTGGGCAATGAGCAGTTCTTC

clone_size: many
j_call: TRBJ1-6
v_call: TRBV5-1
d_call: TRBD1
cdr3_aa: CASSLRDRDSPLHF
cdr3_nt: TGCGCCAGCAGCCTCCGGGACAGGGATTCACCCCTCCACTTT

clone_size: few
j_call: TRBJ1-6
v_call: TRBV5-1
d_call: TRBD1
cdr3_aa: CASSGDRGAGSLHF
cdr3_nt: TGCGCCAGCAGCGGAGACAGGGGTGCAGGATCCCTCCACTTT

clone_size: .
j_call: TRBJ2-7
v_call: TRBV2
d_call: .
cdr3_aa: CASGPGAYEQYF
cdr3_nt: TGTGCCAGCGGACCGGGAGCCTACGAGCAGTACTTC

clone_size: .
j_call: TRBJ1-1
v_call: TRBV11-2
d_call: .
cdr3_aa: CASSSTQIQGSAFF
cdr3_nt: TGTGCCAGCAGCTCCACTCAGATACAGGGTTCAGCTTTCTTT

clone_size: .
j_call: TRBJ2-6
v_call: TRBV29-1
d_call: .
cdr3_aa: CSVGDSGDSGANVLTF
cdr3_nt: TGCAGCGTTGGGGATAGCGGAGACTCTGGGGCCAACGTCCTGACTTTC

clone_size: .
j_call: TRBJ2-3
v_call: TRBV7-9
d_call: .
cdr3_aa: CASSLNRGANTDTQYF
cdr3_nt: TGTGCCAGCAGCCTAAACCGGGGGGCTAACACAGATACGCAGTATTTT

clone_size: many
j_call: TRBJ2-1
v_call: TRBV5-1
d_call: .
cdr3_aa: CASSFQHPSQNEQFF
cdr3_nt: TGCGCCAGCAGCTTTCAGCACCCCAGCCAGAATGAGCAGTTCTTC

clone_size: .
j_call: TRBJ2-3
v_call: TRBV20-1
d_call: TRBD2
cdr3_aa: CSARDTGTSGPPDTQYF
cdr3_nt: TGCAGTGCTAGAGACACCGGGACTAGCGGCCCCCCAGATACGCAGTATTTT

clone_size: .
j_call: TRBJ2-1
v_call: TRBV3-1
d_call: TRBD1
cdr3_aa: CASSQTDRVAYNEQFF
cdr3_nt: TGTGCCAGCAGCCAAACAGACAGGGTCGCCTACAATGAGCAGTTCTTC

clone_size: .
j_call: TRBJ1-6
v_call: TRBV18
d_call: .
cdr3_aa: CASSQDVSSYNSPLHF
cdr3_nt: TGTGCCAGCTCACAAGACGTGAGCTCCTATAATTCACCCCTCCACTTT

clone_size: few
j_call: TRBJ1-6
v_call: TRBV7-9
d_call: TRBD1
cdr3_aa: CASSTHRGRNSPLHF
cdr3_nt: TGTGCCAGCAGCACACACAGGGGCCGCAATTCACCCCTCCACTTT

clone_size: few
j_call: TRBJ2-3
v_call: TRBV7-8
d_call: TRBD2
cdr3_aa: CASSLGTSWDTQYF
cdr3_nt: TGTGCCAGCAGCTTAGGGACTAGCTGGGATACGCAGTATTTT

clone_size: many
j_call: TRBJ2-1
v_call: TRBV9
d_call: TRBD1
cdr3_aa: CASSVQGAGNEQFF
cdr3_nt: TGTGCCAGCAGCGTACAGGGGGCAGGCAATGAGCAGTTCTTC

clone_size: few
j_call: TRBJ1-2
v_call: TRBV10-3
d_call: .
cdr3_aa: CAIREQQPYGYTF
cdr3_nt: TGTGCCATCAGAGAACAGCAGCCCTATGGCTACACCTTC

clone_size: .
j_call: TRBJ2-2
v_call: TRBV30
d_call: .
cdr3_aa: CAWSPTGFPGELFF
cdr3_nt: TGTGCCTGGAGTCCAACAGGGTTCCCCGGGGAGCTGTTTTTT

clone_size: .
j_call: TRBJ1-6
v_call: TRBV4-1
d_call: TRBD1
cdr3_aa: CASSQDVLTGYNSPLHF
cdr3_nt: TGCGCCAGCAGCCAAGATGTGTTGACAGGGTATAATTCACCCCTCCACTTT

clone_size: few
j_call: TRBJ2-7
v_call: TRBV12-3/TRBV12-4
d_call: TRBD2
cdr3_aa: CASSTSGRPYEQYF
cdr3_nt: TGTGCCAGCAGCACTAGCGGGAGGCCCTACGAGCAGTACTTC

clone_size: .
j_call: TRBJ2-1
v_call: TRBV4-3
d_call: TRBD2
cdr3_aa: CASSQDPRSGRAEGYNEQFF
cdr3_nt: TGCGCCAGCAGCCAAGATCCGCGTAGCGGGAGGGCCGAAGGCTACAATGAGCAGTTCTTC

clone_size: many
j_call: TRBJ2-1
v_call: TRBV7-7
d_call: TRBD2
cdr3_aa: CASSPHSGRALNEQFF
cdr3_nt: TGTGCCAGCAGCCCACATAGCGGGAGGGCCCTCAATGAGCAGTTCTTC

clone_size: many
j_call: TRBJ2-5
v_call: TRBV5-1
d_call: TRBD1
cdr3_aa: CASSFGTGEETQYF
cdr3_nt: TGCGCCAGCAGCTTCGGGACAGGCGAAGAGACCCAGTACTTC

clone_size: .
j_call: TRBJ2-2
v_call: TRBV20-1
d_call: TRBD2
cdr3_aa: CSANRGGRANTGELFF
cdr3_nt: TGCAGTGCTAATCGGGGGGGACGTGCGAACACCGGGGAGCTGTTTTTT

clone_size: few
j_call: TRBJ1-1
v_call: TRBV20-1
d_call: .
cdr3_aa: CSAREMSLIEAFF
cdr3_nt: TGCAGTGCTAGAGAAATGAGCCTTATCGAAGCTTTCTTT

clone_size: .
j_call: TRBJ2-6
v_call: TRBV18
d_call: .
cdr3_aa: CASSHEQGTGANVLTF
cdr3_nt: TGTGCCAGCTCACACGAACAGGGTACTGGGGCCAACGTCCTGACTTTC

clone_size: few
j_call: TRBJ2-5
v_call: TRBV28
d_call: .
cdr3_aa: CATSYETQYF
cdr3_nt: TGTGCCACCTCTTATGAGACCCAGTACTTC

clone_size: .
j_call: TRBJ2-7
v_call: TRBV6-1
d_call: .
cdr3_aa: CASSEAGDSLEQYF
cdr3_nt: TGTGCCAGCAGTGAAGCGGGGGATTCTTTGGAGCAGTACTTC

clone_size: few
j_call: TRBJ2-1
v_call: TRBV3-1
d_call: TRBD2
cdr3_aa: CASSPLTTSGGDEQFF
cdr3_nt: TGTGCCAGCAGCCCGCTTACGACTAGCGGGGGCGATGAGCAGTTCTTC

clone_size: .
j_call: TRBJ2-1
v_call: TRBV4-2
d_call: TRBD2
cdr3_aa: CASSQELAGIYEQFF
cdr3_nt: TGTGCCAGCAGCCAAGAGCTAGCGGGGATCTATGAGCAGTTCTTC

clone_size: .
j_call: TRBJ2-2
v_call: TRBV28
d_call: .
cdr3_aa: CASSHGMNTGELFF
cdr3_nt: TGTGCCAGCAGTCATGGGATGAACACCGGGGAGCTGTTTTTT

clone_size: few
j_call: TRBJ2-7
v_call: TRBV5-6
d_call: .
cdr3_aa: CASSSGTNPYEQYF
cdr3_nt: TGTGCCAGCAGCTCTGGGACGAACCCCTACGAGCAGTACTTC

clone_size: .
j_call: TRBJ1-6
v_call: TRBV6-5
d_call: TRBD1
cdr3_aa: CASSLLNADRGDSPLHF
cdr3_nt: TGTGCCAGCAGTTTACTGAACGCCGACAGGGGCGATTCACCCCTCCACTTT

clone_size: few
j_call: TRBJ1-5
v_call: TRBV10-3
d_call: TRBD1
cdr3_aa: CAISKRTGTGDRVQPQHF
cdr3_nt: TGTGCCATCAGTAAACGAACCGGGACAGGGGATCGCGTTCAGCCCCAGCATTTT

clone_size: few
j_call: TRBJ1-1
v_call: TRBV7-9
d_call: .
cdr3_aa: CASSSSESADEAFF
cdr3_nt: TGTGCCAGCAGCTCCTCCGAGTCCGCGGATGAAGCTTTCTTT

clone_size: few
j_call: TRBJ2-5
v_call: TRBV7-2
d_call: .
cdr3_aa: CASSLELGGQYF
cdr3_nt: TGTGCCAGCAGCTTAGAACTAGGGGGCCAGTACTTC

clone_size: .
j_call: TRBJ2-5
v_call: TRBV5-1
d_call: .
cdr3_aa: CASSLVGTPQETQYF
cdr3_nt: TGCGCCAGCAGCTTGGTCGGGACTCCGCAAGAGACCCAGTACTTC

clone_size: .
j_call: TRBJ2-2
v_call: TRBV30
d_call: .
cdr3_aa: CAWSLGAGAGELFF
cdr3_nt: TGTGCCTGGAGTTTAGGGGCCGGGGCCGGGGAGCTGTTTTTT

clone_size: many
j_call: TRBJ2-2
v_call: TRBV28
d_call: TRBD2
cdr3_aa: CASSRSGTSVGGELFF
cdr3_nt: TGTGCCAGCAGCCGGTCCGGGACTAGCGTGGGCGGGGAGCTGTTTTTT

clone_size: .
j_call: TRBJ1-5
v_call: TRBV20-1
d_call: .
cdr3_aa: CSAVSMGNQPQHF
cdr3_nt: TGCAGTGCCGTCTCGATGGGCAATCAGCCCCAGCATTTT

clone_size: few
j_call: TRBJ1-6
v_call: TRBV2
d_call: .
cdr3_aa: CASSEGLREDSPLHF
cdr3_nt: TGTGCCAGCAGTGAGGGGCTAAGGGAGGATTCACCCCTCCACTTT

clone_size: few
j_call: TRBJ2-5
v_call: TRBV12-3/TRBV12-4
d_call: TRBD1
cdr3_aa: CASSLGGQGRETQYF
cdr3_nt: TGTGCCAGCAGTTTAGGGGGACAGGGGAGGGAGACCCAGTACTTC

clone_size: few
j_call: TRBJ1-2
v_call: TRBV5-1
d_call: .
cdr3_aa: CASSSRDIYGYTF
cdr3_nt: TGCGCCAGCAGCTCCAGGGACATTTATGGCTACACCTTC

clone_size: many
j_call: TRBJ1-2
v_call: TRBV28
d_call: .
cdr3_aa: CASSPGLTGKATF
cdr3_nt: TGTGCCAGCAGTCCTGGACTAACAGGGAAGGCCACCTTC

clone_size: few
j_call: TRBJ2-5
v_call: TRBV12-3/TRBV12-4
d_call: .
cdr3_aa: CASSLVAARGTETQYF
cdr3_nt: TGTGCCAGCAGTTTAGTAGCGGCCCGTGGGACAGAGACCCAGTACTTC

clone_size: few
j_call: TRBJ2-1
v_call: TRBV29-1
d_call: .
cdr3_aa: CSVEGERLYNEQFF
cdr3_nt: TGCAGCGTTGAAGGAGAAAGGCTCTACAATGAGCAGTTCTTC

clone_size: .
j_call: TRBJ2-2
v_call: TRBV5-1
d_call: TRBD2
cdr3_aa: CASSGGTSGVIGELFF
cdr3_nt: TGCGCCAGCAGCGGAGGAACTAGCGGGGTCATCGGGGAGCTGTTTTTT

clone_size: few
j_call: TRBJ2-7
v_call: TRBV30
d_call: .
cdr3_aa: CAWSVMGYEQYF
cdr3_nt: TGTGCCTGGAGTGTAATGGGCTACGAGCAGTACTTC

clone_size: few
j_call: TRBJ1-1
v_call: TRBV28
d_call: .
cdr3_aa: CASKLGVHTEAFF
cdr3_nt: TGTGCCAGCAAATTGGGGGTCCACACTGAAGCTTTCTTT

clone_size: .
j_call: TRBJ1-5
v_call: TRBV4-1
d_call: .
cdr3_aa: CASSQDPGVVNQPQHF
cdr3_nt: TGCGCCAGCAGCCAAGATCCGGGGGTGGTAAATCAGCCCCAGCATTTT

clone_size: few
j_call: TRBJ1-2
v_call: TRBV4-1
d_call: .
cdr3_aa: CASSQVSSTVRSYTF
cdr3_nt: TGCGCCAGCAGCCAAGTATCCAGTACAGTTCGATCCTACACCTTC